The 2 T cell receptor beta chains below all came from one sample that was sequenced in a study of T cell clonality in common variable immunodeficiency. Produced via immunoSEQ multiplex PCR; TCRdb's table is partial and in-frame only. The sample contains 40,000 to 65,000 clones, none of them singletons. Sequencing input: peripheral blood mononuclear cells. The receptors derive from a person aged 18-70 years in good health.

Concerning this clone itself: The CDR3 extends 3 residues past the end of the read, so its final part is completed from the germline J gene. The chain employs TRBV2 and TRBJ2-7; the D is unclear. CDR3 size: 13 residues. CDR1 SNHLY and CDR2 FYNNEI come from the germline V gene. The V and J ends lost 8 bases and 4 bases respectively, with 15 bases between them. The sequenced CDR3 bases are TGTGCCAGCGGTCGGGTTGAAGGATACGAG. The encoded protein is CASGRVEGYE. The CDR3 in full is CASGRVEGYEQYF.

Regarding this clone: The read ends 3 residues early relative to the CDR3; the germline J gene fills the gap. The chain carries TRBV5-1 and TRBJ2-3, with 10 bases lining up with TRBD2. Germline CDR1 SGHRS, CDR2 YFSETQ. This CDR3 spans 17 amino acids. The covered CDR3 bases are TGCGCCAGCAGCTCACCGTCCGGACTAGCGGCGAAAGAGACG. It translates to CASSSPSGLAAKET. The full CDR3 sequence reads CASSSPSGLAAKETQYF.